This record looks at one T cell receptor (beta chain) sequence and its context. The specificity of this receptor is unknown. One base away there is no much larger clone; base qualities are not given. The immunoSEQ Assay was used to sequence TCRbeta CDR3 regions. After extraction, genomic DNA underwent amplification by bias-controlled multiplex PCR, followed by high-throughput sequencing. On the study's bioinformatics: Collapsing and filtering of sequences were performed to quantify the absolute abundance of each unique TCRbeta CDR3 region. Usable DNA was measured by amplifying reference genes present in all nucleated cells, and TCRbeta template counts were normalized to that usable DNA to estimate T cell fraction. Repertoire TCRs were annotated as SARS-CoV-2-specific when V gene, CDR3 amino acid sequence and J gene were exactly matched to a known reactive TCR set. The reference SARS-CoV-2 TCR set came from MIRA and was filtered for enrichment in COVID-19-positive ImmuneCODE repertoires, removing public or cross-reactive TCRs. Based on the MIRA antigens, annotated TCRs were further analysed at the level of specific ORF or position within ORF. Breadth was defined as annotated unique rearrangements over total unique productive rearrangements; depth was the summed frequency of those rearrangements. TCR breadth was compared between groups using two-sided Wilcoxon rank-sum tests. TCRdb took this table from immuneACCESS and kept in-frame rearrangements with V and J called. Such tables lack part of the clones; where checked against another copy, unresolved V genes explain under half of the gap, and the rest is unexplained. V and J calls and clone size are as listed in that table; D and trimming were resolved from the DNA. The sample includes around 450,000 clones, with 90% observed a single time. The top ten hold under 4.5% of the sample.

Deletion took 8 bases off V and 12 bases off J, with a span of 24 bases between the germline ends. There are 14 amino acids in the CDR3, from cysteine to phenylalanine inclusive. Only the CDR3 DNA is retained, 42 bases long and in frame from the first base. Per the germline V gene, MRHNA is the CDR1 and SNTAGT is the CDR2. The sample's treatment or condition, from its label and the paper: over 15 received Ad26.COV2.S at low or high dose, single or two shots; a few received placebo; per-sample allocation not given. For vaccine and placebo recipients, repertoires were sequenced using samples collected on day 63 after the first injection. In Cohort 1b, roughly 26 adults aged 18-55 years were enrolled at a single site in Boston, USA, between 29 July and 7 August 2020. Ad26.COV2.S was a replication-incompetent adenovirus type 26 vector that expressed a prefusion-stabilized SARS-CoV-2 spike protein derived from the original Wuhan strain.

The data originate from a study of Ad26.COV2.S vaccination and SARS-CoV-2 variants (dated by TCRdb to the early 2020s). Looking at the study overall: Vaccine-arm donors were drawn from COV1001, a multicentre, randomized, double-blind, placebo-controlled phase I-IIa trial of Ad26.COV2.S in healthy adults. The TCR-sequenced set comprised about 32 samples: some 20 Ad26.COV2.S vaccine recipients, 5 placebo recipients and 8 SARS-CoV-2 convalescent individuals. Ad26.COV2.S was administered intramuscularly at 5 x 10^10 or 1 x 10^11 viral particles, either as a single shot or as two shots given 56 days apart. Trial participants were randomized into five groups of five, in which low-dose or high-dose Ad26.COV2.S was given once or twice, or placebo was given on both occasions. Investigators remained blinded to trial group allocation during experiments and outcome assessment. TCRbeta repertoire sequencing was used to assess the specificity and breadth of SARS-CoV-2-reactive T cell receptors after Ad26.COV2.S vaccination.

The full study reports these points: The authors noted that total T cell responses may have been underestimated by the TCR breadth and depth analyses. Non-spike TCR breadth was comparable between vaccine and placebo recipients, consistent with the vaccine containing only spike. Comparing responses between vaccine doses or regimens was not something the study was powered to do. Higher spike-specific TCR breadth was observed in Ad26.COV2.S recipients than in placebo recipients (P = 0.0014). After vaccination, spike-specific CD8+ and CD4+ T cell responses were reported to show substantial breadth.

The origin of this receptor is a person between 18 and 65 years old who received the Ad26.COV2.S COVID-19 vaccine or a placebo. The sequences come from peripheral blood, collected in a trial of Ad26.COV2.S vaccine versus placebo. This sequence uses TRBV6-4 and TRBJ2-3; there is no confident call for the D gene. The CDR3 region reads CASSLHPVAEFQYF. At the DNA level, the sequence is TGTGCCAGCTCCCTCCACCCGGTAGCCGAGTTTCAGTATTTT.